This TCR beta chain emerged from a study of blood T cells in healthy people across ages. The germline V gene has CDR1 ENHRY and CDR2 SYGVKD. The J segment lost 6 bases and the V segment lost 6 bases, leaving 7 bases of the junction unmatched. CDR3 size: 15 residues. Healthy Caucasian individuals from Russia aged about 6 to 95 served as donors. The authors ran a second PCR of about 6 to 11 cycles using a sample-barcoded 5' primer and a J-beta primer mix. A single record per CDR3 protein comes from TCRdb applying MiXCR to the 5' RACE reads. The repertoire has about 670,000 distinct CDR3 sequences, roughly 43% of them found once; the top ten carry around 30%.

The sample taken for sequencing was blood. This TCR was recovered from an elderly man in good health. This chain connects TRBV10-3 to TRBJ2-1, with 11 bases lining up with TRBD1. CDR3 sequence: CAIRPRDRGINEQFF. Here the CDR3 DNA reads TGTGCCATCAGACCCCGGGACAGGGGGATCAATGAGCAGTTCTTC.